Following are 31 T cell receptor beta chains from one sample sequenced in a study of T cell changes during pregnancy in multiple sclerosis. Sequencing used immunoSEQ multiplex PCR; TCRdb keeps in-frame clones, though not all of them. This table holds 45,000 to 60,000 clones, around 90% found once. Sequenced material: CD8+ T cells from peripheral blood mononuclear cells, taken before pregnancy. Receptor source: a female donor with multiple sclerosis, enrolled in a pregnancy study.

This clone was picked up a small number of times. The chain carries TRBV2 and TRBJ2-7; TRBD1 agrees at 12 bases. V lost 4 bases and J lost 4; bases outside the gene matches: 8. The CDR3 runs 16 residues. CDR1 is SNHLY, CDR2 FYNNEI, per germline. The CDR3 sequence is CASSGRGTGGFYEQYF. DNA of the CDR3: TGTGCCAGCAGTGGCAGGGGGACAGGGGGCTTTTACGAGCAGTACTTC.

V gene TRBV5-5 combines with J gene TRBJ2-7; D may be TRBD1 (5 bases). The CDR3 has 13 residues. The germline V and J ends were trimmed by 3 bases and 1 base, with 8 bases remaining between them. The V gene's germline CDR1 is SGHKS and CDR2 YYEKEE (reference sequence). DNA of the CDR3: TGTGCCAGCAGCTCCGGACATTCCTACGAGCAGTACTTC. Protein: CASSSGHSYEQYF.

This clone was seen a single time. The chain links TRBV4-2 to TRBJ2-5, with 8 bases aligning to TRBD2. This CDR3 comprises 17 residues. Germline trimming cut 1 base from V and 2 bases from J; bases unmatched to any gene: 9. Germline CDR1 LGHNA, CDR2 YNFKEQ. CDR3 sequence reads: CASSQAVSGGLQETQYF. DNA for the CDR3: TGTGCCAGCAGCCAAGCGGTAAGCGGGGGACTACAAGAGACCCAGTACTTC.

The chain joins TRBV6-5 to TRBJ1-6; the D is unclear. From germline, CDR1 is MNHEY and CDR2 SVGAGI. The length of the CDR3 is 15 residues. V dropped 8 bases and J dropped 10 bases, with 21 bases sitting between them. CDR3: CASGFAGREWSPLHF. The CDR3 DNA follows: TGTGCCAGCGGGTTTGCAGGTCGGGAGTGGTCACCCCTCCACTTT.

This chain uses TRBV27 with TRBJ2-7, with D possibly matching TRBD1 (6 bases). The CDR3 is made up of 13 amino acids. In germline, CDR1 is MNHEY, CDR2 SMNVEV (reference sequence). V lost 5 bases and J lost 6, with 14 bases in between. The CDR3 DNA sequence: TGTGCCAGCAGTGTCTCACAGGGCGGCGAGCAGTACTTC. Translation gives CASSVSQGGEQYF.

This clone was detected only once. The V and J genes are TRBV27 and TRBJ2-1; possible D gene TRBD2, 7 bases. The V gene lost 0 bases and the J gene lost 6 bases, with 12 bases spanning the gap. The CDR3 sequence is 15 residues long. Germline-derived CDR1 and CDR2 are MNHEY and SMNVEV (reference sequence). The CDR3 spells CASSLSYGGLNEQFF. CDR3 coding DNA: TGTGCCAGCAGTTTATCATACGGGGGGCTCAATGAGCAGTTCTTC.

The chain has TRBV4-3 and TRBJ1-2; TRBD1 is a possible D gene (5 bases). The CDR3 is 16 amino acids. Trimming cost V 0 bases and J 2 bases, with 13 bases left between them. Per the germline V gene, CDR1 is LGHNA and CDR2 is YSLEER. The CDR3 here is CASSQELSGLNYGYTF. Here the CDR3 DNA reads TGCGCCAGCAGCCAAGAACTGTCAGGGCTAAACTATGGCTACACCTTC.

The chain carries TRBV7-7 and TRBJ1-4, with D possibly matching TRBD1 (6 bases). The CDR3 is 14 amino acids. The germline V gene has CDR1 SSHAT and CDR2 FNYEAQ (reference sequence). V gave up 4 bases and J gave up 13 bases, with 19 bases separating them. Written as DNA, the CDR3 is TGTGCCAGCAGCTCCAAAGGGGGGGGCGAGGGACTGTTTTTT. This gives the protein CASSSKGGGEGLFF.

The genes are TRBV21-1 and TRBJ1-2; the table calls TRBD1, which could not be checked here. TRBV21-1 is tagged as a pseudogene. The CDR3 consists of 17 residues. The CDR3: CASSRPESRLQGNGYTF. CDR3 nucleotides: TGTGCCAGCAGCAGGCCGGAATCAAGACTCCAGGGTAATGGCTACACCTTC.

V is TRBV27 and J is TRBJ2-2; 9 bases fit TRBD2. Germline V gene sequence: CDR1 MNHEY, CDR2 SMNVEV (reference sequence). The CDR3 covers 13 residues. J gave up 8 bases and V 9 bases, and 7 bases lay outside the gene matches. This chain's CDR3 is CASCGGATGELFF. The CDR3 DNA sequence: TGTGCCAGTTGCGGGGGGGCAACGGGGGAGCTGTTTTTT.

The chain couples TRBV29-1 to TRBJ1-4; D uncertain. This CDR3 has 13 amino acids. V lost 3 bases and J lost 8, with 13 bases in between. In germline, CDR1 is SQVTM, CDR2 ANQGSEA. This CDR3 reads CSVDGGSFEKLFF. In nucleotides, the CDR3 is TGCAGCGTTGACGGAGGGTCTTTCGAAAAACTGTTTTTT.

This chain joins TRBV2 and TRBJ1-5, with 10 bases identical to TRBD1. The J segment lost 7 bases and the V segment lost 6 bases, leaving 15 bases of the junction unmatched. Germline-derived CDR1 and CDR2 are SNHLY and FYNNEI. The CDR3 has 17 amino acids. The CDR3 loop reads CASRDLSGTGVVQPQHF. CDR3 DNA: TGTGCCAGCAGGGATTTGTCCGGGACAGGGGTCGTCCAGCCCCAGCATTTT. The whole variable domain, remainder taken from reference TRBV2 and TRBJ1-5, is EPEVTQTPSHQVTQMGQEVILRCVPISNHLYFYWYRQILGQKVEFLVSFYNNEISEKSEIFDDQFSVERPDGSNFTLKIRSTKLEDSAMYFCASRDLSGTGVVQPQHFGDGTRLSIL.

The V and J genes are TRBV4-2 and TRBJ2-7; TRBD1 aligns across 9 bases. Germline V gene lookup returns CDR1 LGHNA and CDR2 YNFKEQ. The CDR3 consists of 15 residues. V dropped 3 bases and J dropped 2; count of bases not matched to a gene: 5. This chain's CDR3 is CASSQVRQGAYEQYF. The CDR3 DNA is TGTGCCAGCAGCCAGGTCCGACAGGGGGCCTACGAGCAGTACTTC.

The rearrangement links TRBV5-4 to TRBJ1-1, with D possibly TRBD1 on 5 matching bases. This CDR3 spans 12 amino acids. V was cut by 1 base and J by 4 bases, with 5 bases left in between. Germline V gene sequence: CDR1 SGHNT, CDR2 YYREEE (reference sequence). For the CDR3, the DNA is TGTGCCAGCAGCTTGAGGGGCACTGAAGCTTTCTTT. Its protein product is CASSLRGTEAFF.

The genes are TRBV9 and TRBJ2-3, with 10 bases that match TRBD2. V shed 3 bases and J 5 bases; nucleotides not matched to a gene: 6. Germline CDR1 SGDLS, CDR2 YYNGEE. The CDR3 is made up of 15 amino acids. In DNA, the CDR3 is TGTGCCAGCAGCGCGAGCGGGGGGGGAGGAGATACGCAGTATTTT. Residues: CASSASGGGGDTQYF.

The V call is TRBV6-4, the J call TRBJ1-2; TRBD1 is a possible D gene (5 bases). V lost 0 bases and J lost 8, with 13 bases in between. Germline V gene lookup returns CDR1 MRHNA and CDR2 SNTAGT. There are 14 residues in the CDR3. The chain's CDR3 is CASSDSTLGQGYTF. CDR3 coding DNA: TGTGCCAGCAGTGACTCGACCCTGGGGCAGGGCTACACCTTC.

The chain has TRBV5-1 and TRBJ2-1; a weak D match, TRBD2 (6 bases). Germline V gene sequence: CDR1 SGHRS, CDR2 YFSETQ. The CDR3 is 16 residues long. Deletions cut 5 bases from V and 0 bases from J, with 15 bases between. The CDR3 sequence is CASREGTISSYNEQFF. CDR3 nucleotides: TGCGCCAGCAGGGAGGGGACCATCAGCTCCTACAATGAGCAGTTCTTC.

The chain combines TRBV7-2 with TRBJ1-4; D remains ambiguous. Germline loops: CDR1 SGHTA, CDR2 FQGNSA. CDR3 length equals 14 residues. V shed 4 bases and J shed 6 bases, with 12 bases lying between them. This CDR3 reads CASSSLSGDEKLFF. In DNA form, the CDR3 reads TGTGCCAGCAGCTCCCTGTCGGGAGATGAAAAACTGTTTTTT.

The rearrangement joins TRBV5-6 to TRBJ1-2; D is unclear. Trimming removed 6 bases at V and 4 bases at J, with 25 bases between. The CDR3 extends over 17 amino acids. Germline CDR1 reads SGHDT; CDR2 reads YYEEEE. In nucleotides, the CDR3 is TGTGCCAGCAAAGCGGATGGTTGGGCTGTCGGGGTCTATGGCTACACCTTC. It translates to CASKADGWAVGVYGYTF.

The chain couples TRBV15 to TRBJ2-7; 8 positions agree with TRBD1. Germline V CDR1 and CDR2: LNHNV, YYDKDF (reference sequence). V was clipped by 6 bases and J by 1 base; unmatched bases: 2. The CDR3 sequence is 13 residues long. CDR3 residues: CATSDRGSYEQYF. CDR3 DNA sequence: TGTGCCACCAGTGACAGGGGATCCTACGAGCAGTACTTC.

The chain combines TRBV7-9 with TRBJ2-5; 11 bases align to TRBD2. The CDR3 is 17 amino acids. Germline V gives CDR1 SEHNR, CDR2 FQNEAQ (reference sequence). V lost 5 bases and J lost 0; bases outside the gene matches: 8. CDR3 residues: CASSPPLSGGDQETQYF. In DNA, the CDR3 is TGTGCCAGCAGCCCCCCGCTTAGCGGGGGGGACCAAGAGACCCAGTACTTC.

The chain employs TRBV19 and TRBJ1-5; unclear D gene. V was pared by 4 bases and J by 0 bases, with 16 bases between. CDR3 length: 17 amino acids. Per germline, CDR1 LNHDA and CDR2 SQIVND (reference sequence). The CDR3 loop is CASSRELGLNSNQPQHF. Here the CDR3 DNA reads TGTGCCAGTAGTAGGGAATTAGGACTAAATAGCAATCAGCCCCAGCATTTT. Using reference TRBV19 and TRBJ1-5 for the parts outside the CDR3, the full variable domain is DGGITQSPKYLFRKEGQNVTLSCEQNLNHDAMYWYRQDPGQGLRLIYYSQIVNDFQKGDIAEGYSVSREKKESFPLTVTSAQKNPTAFYLCASSRELGLNSNQPQHFGDGTRLSIL.

The V and J genes are TRBV9 and TRBJ1-2; D is undetermined. CDR1 is SGDLS and CDR2 is YYNGEE in the germline V gene. Deletions cut 3 bases from V and 5 bases from J, with 14 bases between. This CDR3 is built from 14 residues. The CDR3, as DNA: TGTGCCAGCAGCGCCCCGGCGGAGAGATATGGCTACACCTTC. As protein: CASSAPAERYGYTF.

The gene calls are TRBV15 and TRBJ2-5, with 8 bases aligning to TRBD1. Germline trimming cut 5 bases from V and 3 bases from J; bases unmatched to any gene: 2. The CDR3 spans 13 residues. CDR1 is LNHNV, CDR2 YYDKDF, per germline (reference sequence). The CDR3 is CATSATGEETQYF. As DNA, the CDR3 is TGTGCCACCAGCGCGACAGGGGAAGAGACCCAGTACTTC.

The V call is TRBV5-1, the J call TRBJ1-1; maybe TRBD1 (5 bases). CDR3 size: 14 residues. The V gene's germline CDR1 is SGHRS and CDR2 YFSETQ. V was cut by 3 bases and J by 4 bases, with 13 bases left in between. The CDR3 region is CASSSGAHPTEAFF. The CDR3, as DNA: TGCGCCAGCAGCTCTGGGGCCCACCCCACTGAAGCTTTCTTT.

The chain is built from TRBV5-5 and TRBJ2-2, with 7 bases that match TRBD1. The germline V gene has CDR1 SGHKS and CDR2 YYEKEE (reference sequence). With V trimmed by 3 bases and J by 5 bases, 10 bases remained unmatched. The CDR3 extends over 16 amino acids. CDR3 DNA sequence: TGTGCCAGCAGCTGGGCAGGGACAGAGATAACCGGGGAGCTGTTTTTT. Its protein product is CASSWAGTEITGELFF. Together with reference TRBV5-5 and TRBJ2-2, the CDR3 gives the full variable domain: DAGVTQSPTHLIKTRGQQVTLRCSPISGHKSVSWYQQVLGQGPQFIFQYYEKEERGRGNFPDRFSARQFPNYSSELNVNALLLGDSALYLCASSWAGTEITGELFFGEGSRLTVL.

The genes are TRBV7-6 and TRBJ2-7, with TRBD1 as a possible D gene (7 bases). The CDR3 runs 15 residues. Germline V gene lookup returns CDR1 SGHVS and CDR2 FNYEAQ. V lost 5 bases, J lost 1 base, and 15 bases lay in between. CDR3 coding DNA: TGTGCCAGCAGCCGCAGACAGGGACTTTCCTACGAGCAGTACTTC. Translation gives CASSRRQGLSYEQYF.

The sample holds many counts of this clone. The chain is built from TRBV5-1 and TRBJ2-7; D is perhaps TRBD1 (5 bases). V shed 4 bases and J shed 3 bases, with 14 bases lying between them. Germline-derived CDR1 and CDR2 are SGHRS and YFSETQ. The CDR3 sequence is 14 residues long. Written as DNA, the CDR3 is TGCGCCAGCAGCGAACGGCAGGGTGACTACGAGCAGTACTTC. This codes for CASSERQGDYEQYF.

The chain combines TRBV6-6 with TRBJ2-7; D is possibly TRBD1 (5 bases). The CDR3 loop spans 15 amino acids. Germline V CDR1 and CDR2: MNHNY, SVGAGI (reference sequence). Trimming took off 6 bases at V and 5 bases at J, with 20 bases between the two ends. In DNA, the CDR3 is TGTGCCAGCAGGGACCGTTCAGGGCACCCCAACGAGCAGTACTTC. Translating gives CASRDRSGHPNEQYF.

CDR3 sequence (DNA): TGTGCCAGCAGTTTAGATGAGACAGGGTTCTATGGCTACACCTTC. This sequence encodes CASSLDETGFYGYTF. V gene TRBV27 combines with J gene TRBJ1-2; 7 bases match TRBD1. The CDR3 spans 15 residues. Trimming took 2 bases from V and 4 from J; bases not matched to a gene: 7. Germline values: CDR1 MNHEY, CDR2 SMNVEV (reference sequence).

V gene TRBV9 combines with J gene TRBJ2-2; 9 nucleotides align to TRBD2. The CDR3 consists of 13 residues. Germline assignment: CDR1 SGDLS and CDR2 YYNGEE. The V gene end was trimmed by 7 bases and the J gene end by 6 bases; junction bases not matched to a gene: 4. The CDR3, as DNA: TGTGCCAGCTCTAGCGGGGACCCCGGGGAGCTGTTTTTT. Encoded protein: CASSSGDPGELFF.